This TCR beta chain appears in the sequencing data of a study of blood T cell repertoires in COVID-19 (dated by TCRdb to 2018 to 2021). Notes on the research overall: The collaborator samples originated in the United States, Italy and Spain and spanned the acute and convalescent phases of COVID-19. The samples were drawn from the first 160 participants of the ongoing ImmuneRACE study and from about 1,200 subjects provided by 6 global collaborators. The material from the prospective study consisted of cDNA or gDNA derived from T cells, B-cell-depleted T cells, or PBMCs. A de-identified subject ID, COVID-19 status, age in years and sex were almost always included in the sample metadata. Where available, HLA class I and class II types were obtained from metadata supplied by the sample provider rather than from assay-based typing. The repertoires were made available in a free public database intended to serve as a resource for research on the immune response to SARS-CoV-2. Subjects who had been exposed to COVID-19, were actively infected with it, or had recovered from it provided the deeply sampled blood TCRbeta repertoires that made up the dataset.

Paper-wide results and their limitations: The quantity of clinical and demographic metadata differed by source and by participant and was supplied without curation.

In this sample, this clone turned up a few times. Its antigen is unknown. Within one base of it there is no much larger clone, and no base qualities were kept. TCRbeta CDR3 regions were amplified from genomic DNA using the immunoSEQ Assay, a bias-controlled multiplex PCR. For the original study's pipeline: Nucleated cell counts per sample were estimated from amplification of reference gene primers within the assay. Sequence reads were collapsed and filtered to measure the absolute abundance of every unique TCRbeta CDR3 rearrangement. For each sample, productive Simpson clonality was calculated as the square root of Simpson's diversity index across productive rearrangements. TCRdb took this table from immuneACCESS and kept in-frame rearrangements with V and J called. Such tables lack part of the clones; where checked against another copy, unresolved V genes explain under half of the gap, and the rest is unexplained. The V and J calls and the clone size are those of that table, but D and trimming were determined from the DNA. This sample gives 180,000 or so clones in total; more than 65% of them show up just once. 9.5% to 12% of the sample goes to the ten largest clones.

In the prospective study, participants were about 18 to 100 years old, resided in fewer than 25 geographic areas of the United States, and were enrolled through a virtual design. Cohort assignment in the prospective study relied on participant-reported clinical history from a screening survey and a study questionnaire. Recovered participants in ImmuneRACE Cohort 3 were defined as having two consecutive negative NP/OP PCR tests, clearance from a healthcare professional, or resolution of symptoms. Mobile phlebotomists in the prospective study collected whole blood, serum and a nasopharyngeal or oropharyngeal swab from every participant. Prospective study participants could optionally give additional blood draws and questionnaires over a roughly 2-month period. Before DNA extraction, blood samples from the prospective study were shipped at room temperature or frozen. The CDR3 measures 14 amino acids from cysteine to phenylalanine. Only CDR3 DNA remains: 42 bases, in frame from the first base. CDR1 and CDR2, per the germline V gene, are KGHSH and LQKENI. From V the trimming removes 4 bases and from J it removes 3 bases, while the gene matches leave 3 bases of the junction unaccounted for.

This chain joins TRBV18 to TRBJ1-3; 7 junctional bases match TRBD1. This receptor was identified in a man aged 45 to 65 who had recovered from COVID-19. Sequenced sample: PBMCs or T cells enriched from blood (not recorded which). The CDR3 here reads CASSLTGVGNTIYF. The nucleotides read TGTGCCAGCTCACTTACAGGGGTTGGAAACACCATATATTTT.